This T cell receptor (beta chain) was retrieved from a study of blood T cell repertoires in COVID-19 (dated by TCRdb to 2020 to 2021). At the level of the whole study: Samples covering the acute and convalescent phases of COVID-19 were provided by collaborators in the United States, Italy and Spain. A freely available public database, intended as a resource for researchers studying the immune response to SARS-CoV-2, is where the repertoires were released. The samples were drawn from the first 160 participants of the ongoing ImmuneRACE study and from 1,254 subjects provided by 6 global collaborators. Nearly every sample came with metadata listing a de-identified subject ID, COVID-19 status, age in years and sex. Deeply sampled blood TCRbeta repertoires from subjects exposed to, actively infected with, or recovered from COVID-19 were included in the dataset. Where available, HLA class I and class II types were obtained from metadata supplied by the sample provider rather than from assay-based typing. The prospective study material was composed of cDNA or gDNA derived from T cells, B-cell-depleted T cells, or PBMCs. Paper-wide results and their limitations: How much clinical and demographic metadata was included differed by source and by participant, and the metadata was provided uncurated.

Participants in the prospective study were aged about 18 to 100 years, lived in 20 to 25 United States geographic areas, and enrolled through a virtual design. In the prospective study, participants were assigned to cohorts based on the clinical history participants reported in a screening survey and a study questionnaire. ImmuneRACE Cohort 3 recovered participants were defined by two consecutive negative NP/OP PCR tests, healthcare professional clearance, or symptom resolution. In the prospective study, mobile phlebotomists collected whole blood, serum and a nasopharyngeal or oropharyngeal swab from each participant. Additional blood draws and questionnaires over an approximately 2-month period could optionally be provided by prospective study participants. Prospective study blood samples were shipped either frozen or at room temperature before DNA extraction. On this clone itself: Its recognized antigen is unknown. The input lacks base qualities; no much larger clone sits a single base away.

Trimming leaves V shorter by 5 bases and J shorter by 4 bases, with the junction holding 4 bases beyond the gene matches. The germline V gene gives CDR1 as LGHNA and CDR2 as YSLEER. The CDR3 sequence holds 14 residues, the cysteine and phenylalanine included. Only CDR3 DNA remains: 42 bases, in frame from the first base. TCRbeta CDR3 regions were amplified from genomic DNA using the immunoSEQ Assay, a bias-controlled multiplex PCR. The source study handled its data this way. Within the assay, amplification of reference gene primers was used to estimate how many nucleated cells each sample contained. To quantify the absolute abundance of each unique TCRbeta CDR3 rearrangement, sequence reads were collapsed and filtered. For each sample, productive Simpson clonality was calculated as the square root of Simpson's diversity index over productive rearrangements. What TCRdb holds here is the immuneACCESS table cut down to in-frame rearrangements. Part of the clones is not present; checked against another copy, under half of the missing clones reflect an unresolved V gene, and the others are unexplained. V, J and clone size are those of that table, while D and trimming were read from the DNA. The sample includes roughly 330,000 clones, with around nine tenths observed a single time. The ten largest clones add up to around 6% of the sample.

Material: PBMCs or T cells enriched from blood (not recorded which). The origin of this receptor is a woman in her 30s who had recovered from COVID-19. The chain couples TRBV4-3 to TRBJ2-3; the central 9 bases match TRBD1. The bases are TGCGCCAGCAGCTCCCGGACAGGGGCAGATACGCAGTATTTT. Its protein reads: CASSSRTGADTQYF.